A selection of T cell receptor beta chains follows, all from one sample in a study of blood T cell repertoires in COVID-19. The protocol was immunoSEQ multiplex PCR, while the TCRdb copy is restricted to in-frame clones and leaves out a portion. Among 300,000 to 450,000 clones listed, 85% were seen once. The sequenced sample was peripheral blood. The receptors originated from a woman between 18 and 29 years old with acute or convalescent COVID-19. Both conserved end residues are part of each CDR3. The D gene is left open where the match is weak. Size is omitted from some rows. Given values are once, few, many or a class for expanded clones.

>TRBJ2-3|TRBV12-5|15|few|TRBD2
TGTGCTAGTGGTTTGGGCTCAACTAGCGCAGATACGCAGTATTTT
CASGLGSTSADTQYF
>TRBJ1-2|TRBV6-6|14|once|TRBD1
TGTGCCAGCAGTTACCCGGACAGGACGGGAGGCTACACCTTC
CASSYPDRTGGYTF
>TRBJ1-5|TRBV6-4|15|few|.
TGTGCCAGCAGTGACGCCAAACTCCCCAATCAGCCCCAGCATTTT
CASSDAKLPNQPQHF
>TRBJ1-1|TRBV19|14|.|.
TGTGCCACCTCAAGTAGAGGGTGGGTCACTGAAGCTTTCTTT
CATSSRGWVTEAFF
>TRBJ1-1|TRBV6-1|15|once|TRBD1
TGTGCCAGCAGTGAATCCGGGACAGGTTTTGTTGAAGCTTTCTTT
CASSESGTGFVEAFF
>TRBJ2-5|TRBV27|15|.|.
TGTGCCAGCAGTGCCAGGACACTAATCGGGGAGACCCAGTACTTC
CASSARTLIGETQYF
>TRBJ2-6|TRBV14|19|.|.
TGTGCCAGCAGACTAGGCAGGGGACGGACTTACTCTGGGGCCAACGTCCTGACTTTC
CASRLGRGRTYSGANVLTF
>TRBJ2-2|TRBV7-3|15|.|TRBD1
TGTGCCAGCAGCTCAGGACAGGGGAACACCGGGGAGCTGTTTTTT
CASSSGQGNTGELFF
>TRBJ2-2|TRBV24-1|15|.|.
TGTGCCACCAGTGATTTACAGGCGGACACCGGGGAGCTGTTTTTT
CATSDLQADTGELFF
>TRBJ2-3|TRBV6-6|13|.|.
TGTGCCAGCAGTTACTCGGCAGCAGATACGCAGTATTTT
CASSYSAADTQYF
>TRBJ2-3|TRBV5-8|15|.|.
TGTGCCAGCACCCGCGGAGAAGGCTCGACAGATACGCAGTATTTT
CASTRGEGSTDTQYF
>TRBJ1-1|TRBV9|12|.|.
TGTGCCAGCAGCGTAGGAGCAGGGGAAGCTTTCTTT
CASSVGAGEAFF
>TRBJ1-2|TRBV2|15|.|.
TGTGCCAGCAGGTGGCGGTGGGACTCGGGCTATGGCTACACCTTC
CASRWRWDSGYGYTF
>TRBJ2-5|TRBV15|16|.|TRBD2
TGTGCCACCAGCAGAGGGGGACTAGCGGGATCCGAGACCCAGTACTTC
CATSRGGLAGSETQYF
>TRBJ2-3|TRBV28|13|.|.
TGTGCCAGCAGCCGAAAAACAGGGGATACGCAGTATTTT
CASSRKTGDTQYF
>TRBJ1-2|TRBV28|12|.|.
TGTGCCAGCAGTTCGCAGGGATATGGCTACACCTTC
CASSSQGYGYTF
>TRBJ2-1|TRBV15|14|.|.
TGTGCCACCAGTACGGTAGACTCCTACAATGAGCAGTTCTTC
CATSTVDSYNEQFF
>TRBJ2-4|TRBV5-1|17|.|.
TGCGCCAGCAGCTTGGATGGGGGGGCGGCAGCCAAAAACATTCAGTACTTC
CASSLDGGAAAKNIQYF
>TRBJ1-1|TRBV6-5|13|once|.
TGTGCCAGCAGTTACCATGGGGGCTCTGAAGCTTTCTTT
CASSYHGGSEAFF
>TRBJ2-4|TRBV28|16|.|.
TGTGCCAGCAGCCCCCTTTCAGGGGAGCTTAAAAACATTCAGTACTTC
CASSPLSGELKNIQYF
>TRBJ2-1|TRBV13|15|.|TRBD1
TGTGCCAGCAGCGGACAGGGCAGCTCCTACAATGAGCAGTTCTTC
CASSGQGSSYNEQFF
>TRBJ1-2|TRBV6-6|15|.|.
TGTGCCAGCAGTTACGTGGGCAGACCCCACTATGGCTACACCTTC
CASSYVGRPHYGYTF
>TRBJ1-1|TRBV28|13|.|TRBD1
TGTGCCAGCAGCTGGACAGGGCCGTATGAAGCTTTCTTT
CASSWTGPYEAFF
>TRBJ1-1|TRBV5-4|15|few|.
TGTGCCAGCAGCTTTGTCAACAGCTTGAACACTGAAGCTTTCTTT
CASSFVNSLNTEAFF
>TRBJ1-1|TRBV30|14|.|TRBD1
TGTGCCTGGGCGGGACAGGTGATGAACACTGAAGCTTTCTTT
CAWAGQVMNTEAFF
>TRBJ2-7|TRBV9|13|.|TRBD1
TGTGCCAGCAGCGCGGACAGGGTGAACGAGCAGTACTTC
CASSADRVNEQYF
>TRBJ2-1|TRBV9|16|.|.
TGTGCCAGCAGCGTAGAAGTGAGGAGCTCCTACAATGAGCAGTTCTTC
CASSVEVRSSYNEQFF
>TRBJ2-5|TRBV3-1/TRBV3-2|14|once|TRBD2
TGTGCCAGCAGCCAAGGCGGGGGACAAGAGACCCAGTACTTC
CASSQGGGQETQYF
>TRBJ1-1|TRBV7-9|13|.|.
TGTGCCAGCAGCTTAGGTGTGCGGCCTGAAGCTTTCTTT
CASSLGVRPEAFF
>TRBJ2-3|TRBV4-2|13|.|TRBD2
TGTGCCAGCAGCCCGGGACTAAGGGATACGCAGTATTTT
CASSPGLRDTQYF
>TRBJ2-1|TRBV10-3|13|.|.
TGTGCCATCTCGAGGGGGGGGGACGATGAGCAGTTCTTC
CAISRGGDDEQFF
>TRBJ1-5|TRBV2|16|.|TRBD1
TGTGCCAGCAACCCTGAAGGACAGGGGGCCTCTCAGCCCCAGCATTTT
CASNPEGQGASQPQHF
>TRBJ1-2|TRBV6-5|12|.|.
TGTGCCAGCAGCTCGGTTAACTATGGCTACACCTTC
CASSSVNYGYTF
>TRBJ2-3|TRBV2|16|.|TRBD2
TGTGCCGGAGGAATCGGGACTAGCGGGTTTGGGGATACGCAGTATTTT
CAGGIGTSGFGDTQYF
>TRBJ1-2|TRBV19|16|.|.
TGTGCCAGTAGTCCCTCGGTTGGCAGGGAGGACTATGGCTACACCTTC
CASSPSVGREDYGYTF
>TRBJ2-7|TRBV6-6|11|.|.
TGTGCCAGCAGGTGGGGGGTCGAGCAGTACTTC
CASRWGVEQYF
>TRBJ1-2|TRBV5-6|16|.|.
TGTGCCAGCAGCTTGGAAGTGGGGCGCCTGGACTATGGCTACACCTTC
CASSLEVGRLDYGYTF
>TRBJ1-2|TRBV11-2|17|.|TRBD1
TGTGCCAGCAGCTTATATAGGGGGCAGACTACTAACTATGGCTACACCTTC
CASSLYRGQTTNYGYTF
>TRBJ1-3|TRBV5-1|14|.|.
TGCGCCAGCAGCTTGACGGGGGAGCGAAACACTATATATTTT
CASSLTGERNTIYF
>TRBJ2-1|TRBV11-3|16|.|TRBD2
TGTGCCAGCAGCCGTCGACTAGCGGGAGATCTCCATGAGCAGTTCTTC
CASSRRLAGDLHEQFF
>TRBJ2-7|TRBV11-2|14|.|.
TGTGCCAGCAGCTTATCGTATAGTCCCTACGAGCAGTACTTC
CASSLSYSPYEQYF
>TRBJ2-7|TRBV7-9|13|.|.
TGTGCCAGCAACGAGAGTGGGGGGAACGAGCAGTACTTC
CASNESGGNEQYF
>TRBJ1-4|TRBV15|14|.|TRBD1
TGTGCCACCAGCTATCGACAGGGCGGTGAAAAACTGTTTTTT
CATSYRQGGEKLFF
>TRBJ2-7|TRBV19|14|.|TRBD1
TGTGCCAGTAGGACGAGGGACAGATCCTACGAGCAGTACTTC
CASRTRDRSYEQYF
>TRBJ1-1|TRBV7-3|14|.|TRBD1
TGTGCCAGCAGCTTCGGGACAGGGGCCACTGAAGCTTTCTTT
CASSFGTGATEAFF
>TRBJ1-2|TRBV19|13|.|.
TGTGCCAGTAGTATATTTGTGGCAGTGGGCTACACCTTC
CASSIFVAVGYTF
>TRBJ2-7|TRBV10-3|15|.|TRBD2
TGTGCCATCAGTGAGTCGGGGACTAGCTCCTACGAGCAGTACTTC
CAISESGTSSYEQYF
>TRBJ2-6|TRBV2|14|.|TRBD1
TGTGCCAGCCAGGGGGCGCCTGGGGCCAACGTCCTGACTTTC
CASQGAPGANVLTF
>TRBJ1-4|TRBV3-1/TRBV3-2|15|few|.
TGTGCCAGCAGCCAAGCTCGGGGAAGTAATGAAAAACTGTTTTTT
CASSQARGSNEKLFF
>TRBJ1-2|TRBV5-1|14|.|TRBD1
TGCGCCAGCAGCTTTCAGGGACAGTTGGATGGCTACACCTTC
CASSFQGQLDGYTF
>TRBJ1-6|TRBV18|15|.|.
TGTGCCAGCTCACCCGGCGGGGGCGAGAATTCACCCCTCCACTTT
CASSPGGGENSPLHF